This T cell receptor beta chain was identified in a study of shared clonotypes between healthy human individuals. Study context: Plates per donor: three CD4 naive, three CD4 memory, two CD8 naive, one CD8 memory.

General study results and limits: The diversity represented, both genetic and in exposure history, was limited by few donors. In this cohort, only blood was sampled, and tissue repertoires likely differ. Rarefaction exposed incomplete sorted-subset sequencing despite large depth.

Concerning this clone: Its target is not known.

Measured with immunoSEQ multiplex PCR; TCRdb has only the in-frame clones, and not every one. The table shows more than 2 million clones, with approximately 96% occurring only once. The TCR sequence derives from a young man in good health. The sample consisted of naive CD4+ T cells sorted from blood. Regarding subset: CD45RA+ positively selected.

CDR3 DNA sequence: TGTGCCAGCAGCTCCCAGTGGGATACGCAGTATTTT. Protein: CASSSQWDTQYF. The chain joins TRBV7-2 to TRBJ2-3, with D unresolved. V shed 4 bases and J shed 6 bases, with 8 bases lying between them. The length of the CDR3 is 12 residues. Germline CDR1 reads SGHTA; CDR2 reads FQGNSA.